Included here is one T cell receptor beta chain sequence, with context. No antigen is known for it. Per-nucleotide qualities are absent, and no much larger clonotype sits a single base away. TCR cDNA was made using 5'RACE template switching, a step that added a universal primer site and unique molecular identifiers. cDNA synthesis was primed from both the TCR alpha and TCR beta constant segments. Library amplification used two PCR steps, and the second PCR step added sample barcodes and sequencing adapters. Sequencing of the libraries was done on either Illumina HiSeq 2500 (2x100 bp) or NovaSeq (2x150 bp). Under the source paper's analysis protocol: MIGEC was used to demultiplex reads and collapse the reads into UMI consensus sequences, and MiXCR was used for V(D)J alignment. Using edgeR on replicate PBMC samples, clonotypes were called vaccine-responding if FDR was below 0.01 and the log2 fold change was above 5 up to day 15. Each bulk clonotype received a CD4 or CD8 identity based on whether the sequenced CD4 or CD8 repertoire contained that clonotype at higher abundance. The public sequencing data were trimmed at Q25 with fastp and processed into clonotypes with MiXCR by TCRdb, which kept only in-frame beta chains. Every distinct CDR3 protein forms one entry, paired with its most common genes and DNA. TCRdb, not the original authors, processed these V and J calls. The sample records 450,000 to 550,000 distinct CDR3 sequences, 20% to 25% of which are singletons. In total, the top ten clones hold about 17% of the sample.

These data originate in a study of T cells after yellow fever vaccination (dated by TCRdb to about 2019). Turning to the overall study: Libraries from fractions with low cell numbers were prepared with the SMART-Seq v4 Ultra Low Input RNA kit. Bulk TCR alpha and beta repertoires were sequenced longitudinally to track T-cell clones before and after primary and booster YFV17D yellow fever vaccination. Two healthy male donors made up the cohort, one aged 18 to 30 years and the other aged 30 to 40 years. Blood was collected at multiple timepoints before and after primary and secondary immunization, and bulk PBMC replicates and cell subsets were isolated. Study-wide findings and limitations: Computational filtering was required because FACS-sorted repertoires could contain abundant contaminating clonotypes from the bulk population. Because only a couple of donors were included in the study, the extent to which the findings can be generalized is limited. After the booster, most of the clones that had expanded following primary vaccination were detected again (roughly 97% of CD4 and 80% to 90% of CD8), which suggests that memory was broadly maintained. A small fraction of clonotypes appeared in both the CD4 and CD8 compartments, likely as a result of convergent recombination. The secondary T-cell response was found to be weaker but faster than the primary response, with a peak reached on day 5 rather than on day 15.

The CDR3 covers 15 residues, taking in both the cysteine and the phenylalanine. CDR3 DNA only is kept here, 45 bases in frame from base 1. Trimmed from V: 7 bases; trimmed from J: 1 base; junction bases lacking a gene match: 2. CDR1 SNHLY and CDR2 FYNNEI are derived from the germline V gene. The treatment or condition label on this specimen signifies: live attenuated yellow fever vaccine strain. At every blood-draw timepoint, two biological replicates of bulk PBMCs were collected. PBMCs were isolated from peripheral blood using a standard Ficoll-Paque protocol. TriZol was used to extract RNA from bulk PBMCs, from CD4 and CD8 fractions, and from dextramer-positive and dextramer-negative fractions.

Specimen: PBMCs, collected roughly 20 days after the first yellow fever vaccination. This TCR was sampled from a man younger than 35 who received the YFV17D yellow fever vaccine. The chain joins TRBV2 to TRBJ2-2, and 11 junction bases match TRBD2. The CDR3 here reads CASIAGGRNTGELFF. The nucleotide sequence reads TGTGCCAGCATAGCGGGGGGGCGGAACACCGGGGAGCTGTTTTTT. With the portions outside the CDR3 filled from the reference TRBV2 and TRBJ2-2 genes, the complete variable region becomes EPEVTQTPSHQVTQMGQEVILRCVPISNHLYFYWYRQILGQKVEFLVSFYNNEISEKSEIFDDQFSVERPDGSNFTLKIRSTKLEDSAMYFCASIAGGRNTGELFFGEGSRLTVL.